This entry lists 3 T cell receptor beta chains sequenced from one sample in a study of T cell changes during pregnancy in multiple sclerosis. Only in-frame clones appear in the TCRdb table, and some are missing; sequencing was by immunoSEQ multiplex PCR. This table holds 42,000 or so clones, nearly 90% found once. This sample comprised CD4+ T cells from peripheral blood mononuclear cells, obtained after pregnancy. The receptors shown here come from a female donor with multiple sclerosis, enrolled in a pregnancy study.

In DNA form, the CDR3 reads TGTGCCTGGAGTAAAGGCGGGACGGTCAACACTGAAGCTTTCTTT. It encodes CAWSKGGTVNTEAFF. This chain connects TRBV30 to TRBJ1-1, with D maybe TRBD1 (5 bases). The CDR3 is 15 amino acids. The germline V and J ends were trimmed by 2 bases and 2 bases, with 15 bases remaining between them. CDR1 and CDR2 from the germline V gene are GTSNPN and SVGIG (reference sequence).

This clone was detected only a few times. The rearrangement uses TRBV7-9 and TRBJ1-1; TRBD1 is a possible D gene (5 bases). V was pared by 4 bases and J by 3 bases, with 12 bases between. The CDR3 runs 14 residues. Germline values: CDR1 SEHNR, CDR2 FQNEAQ (reference sequence). CDR3 amino acids: CASSSPGLHTEAFF. In nucleotides, the CDR3 is TGTGCCAGCAGCTCACCGGGACTACACACTGAAGCTTTCTTT.

The chain uses TRBV2 and TRBJ2-2, with no clear D. CDR3 length: 13 residues. CDR1 SNHLY and CDR2 FYNNEI come from the germline V gene. V was trimmed by 8 bases and J by 0 bases, leaving 7 bases between them. The CDR3 spells CASRYSNTGELFF. The CDR3 region has the DNA TGTGCCAGCCGTTACTCGAACACCGGGGAGCTGTTTTTT.